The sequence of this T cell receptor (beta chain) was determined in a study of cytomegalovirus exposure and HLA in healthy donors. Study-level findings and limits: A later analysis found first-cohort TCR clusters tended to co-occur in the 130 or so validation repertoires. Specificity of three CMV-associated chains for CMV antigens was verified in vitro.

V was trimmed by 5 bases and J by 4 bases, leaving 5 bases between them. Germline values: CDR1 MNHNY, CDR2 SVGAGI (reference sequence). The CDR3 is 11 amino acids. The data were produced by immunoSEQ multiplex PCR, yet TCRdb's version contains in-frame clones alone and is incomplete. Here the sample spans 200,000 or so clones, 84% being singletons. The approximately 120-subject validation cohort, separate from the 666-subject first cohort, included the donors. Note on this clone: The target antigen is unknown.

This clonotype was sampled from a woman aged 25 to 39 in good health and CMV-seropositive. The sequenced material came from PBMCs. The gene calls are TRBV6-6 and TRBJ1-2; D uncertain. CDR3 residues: CASSGGYGYTF. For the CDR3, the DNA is TGTGCCAGCAGTGGAGGCTATGGCTACACCTTC.